The source of this TCR beta chain is a study of human T cells and chemical hapten exposure. Turning to the study itself: The scalp of each patient received a weekly diphenylcyclopropenone dose for the full roughly 25-week study. Study findings and constraints: PT1 expanded TCR counts correlated positively with patch test score.

Comments on this clonotype: The antigen remains undetermined.

It was the library that attached unique molecular identifiers to individual cDNA molecules. A single record per CDR3 protein comes from TCRdb applying MiXCR to the RACE reads. The data show about 190,000 distinct CDR3 sequences, with about 25% seen just once and approximately 2.5% held by the top ten. Time point here: patch test 3, about 24 weeks after DPC sensitization. Treatment specified: therapeutic diphenylcyclopropenone sensitization with weekly scalp DPC. J was trimmed by 3 bases and V by 5 bases; bases with no gene match: 6. The CDR3 covers 14 residues. Looked up from germline, CDR1 is SGHDT and CDR2 is YYEEEE.

The chain employs TRBV5-6 and TRBJ2-7; 9 bases are shared with TRBD1. The receptor was derived from a woman aged 40 to 55 with alopecia areata. Some clones in this sample may be carry-over from other donors' samples. Source: whole blood, taken in connection with sensitization to the hapten diphenylcyclopropenone (DPC). CDR3 DNA: TGTGCCAGCAGGTCCCGACAGGGGGTCTACGAGCAGTACTTC. This gives the protein CASRSRQGVYEQYF.